The source of this T cell receptor beta chain is a study of blood T cell repertoires in COVID-19. At the level of the study: PBMCs, B-cell-depleted T cells, or T cells were the source of the cDNA or gDNA that made up the material.

CDR3 size: 14 residues. CDR1 SGHRS and CDR2 YFSETQ come from the germline V gene. The germline V and J ends were trimmed by 4 bases and 2 bases, with 12 bases remaining between them. Assay used: immunoSEQ multiplex PCR; TCRdb lists only in-frame clones, some missing. The sample has around 300,000 clones, 85% seen once. Sequenced sample: peripheral blood. This TCR came from a woman aged 45-60 years with active or convalescent COVID-19. The chain uses TRBV5-1 and TRBJ1-2; no reliable D call. The CDR3 protein is CASSVEGGNYGYTF. The CDR3 nucleotides read TGCGCCAGCAGCGTGGAAGGAGGCAACTATGGCTACACCTTC. Variable domain in full (rest from reference TRBV5-1 and TRBJ1-2): KAGVTQTPRYLIKTRGQQVTLSCSPISGHRSVSWYQQTPGQGLQFLFEYFSETQRNKGNFPGRFSGRQFSNSRSEMNVSTLELGDSALYLCASSVEGGNYGYTFGSGTRLTVV.